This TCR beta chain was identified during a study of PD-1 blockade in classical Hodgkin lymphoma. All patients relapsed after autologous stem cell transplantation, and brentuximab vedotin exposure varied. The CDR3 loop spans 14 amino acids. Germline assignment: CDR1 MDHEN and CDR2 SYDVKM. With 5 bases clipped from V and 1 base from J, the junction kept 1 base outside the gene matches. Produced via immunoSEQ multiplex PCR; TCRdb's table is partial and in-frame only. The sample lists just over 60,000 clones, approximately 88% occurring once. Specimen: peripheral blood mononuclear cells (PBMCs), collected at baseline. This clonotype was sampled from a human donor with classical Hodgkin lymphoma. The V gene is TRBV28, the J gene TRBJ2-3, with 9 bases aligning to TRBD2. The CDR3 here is CASSRGGGTDTQYF. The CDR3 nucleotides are TGTGCCAGCAGTCGCGGGGGGGGCACAGATACGCAGTATTTT.